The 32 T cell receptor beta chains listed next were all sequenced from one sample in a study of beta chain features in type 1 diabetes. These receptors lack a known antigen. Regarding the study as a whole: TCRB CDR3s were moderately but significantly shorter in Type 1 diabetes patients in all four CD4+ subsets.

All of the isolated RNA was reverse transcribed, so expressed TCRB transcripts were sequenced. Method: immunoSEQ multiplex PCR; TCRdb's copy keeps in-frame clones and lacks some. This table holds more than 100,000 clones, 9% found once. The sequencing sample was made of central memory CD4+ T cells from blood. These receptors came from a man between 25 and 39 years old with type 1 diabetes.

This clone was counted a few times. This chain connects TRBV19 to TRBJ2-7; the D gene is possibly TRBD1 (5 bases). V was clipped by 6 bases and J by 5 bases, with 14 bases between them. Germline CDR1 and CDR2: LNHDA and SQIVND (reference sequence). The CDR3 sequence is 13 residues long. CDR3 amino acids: CASRTSTDNEQYF. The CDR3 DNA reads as TGTGCCAGTAGGACCTCGACAGACAACGAGCAGTACTTC.

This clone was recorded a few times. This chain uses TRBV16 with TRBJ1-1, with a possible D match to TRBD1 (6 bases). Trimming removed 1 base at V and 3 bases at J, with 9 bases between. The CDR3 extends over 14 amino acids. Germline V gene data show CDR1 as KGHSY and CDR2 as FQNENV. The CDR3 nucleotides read TGTGCCAGCAGCCAATTCCCAGGGGACACTGAAGCTTTCTTT. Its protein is CASSQFPGDTEAFF.

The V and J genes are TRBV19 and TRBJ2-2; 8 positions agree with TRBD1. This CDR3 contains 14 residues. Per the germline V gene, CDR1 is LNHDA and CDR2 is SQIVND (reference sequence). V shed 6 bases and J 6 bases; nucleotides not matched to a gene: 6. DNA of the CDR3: TGTGCCAGTAGCTCAACACAGGGGGCCGGGGAGCTGTTTTTT. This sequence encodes CASSSTQGAGELFF.

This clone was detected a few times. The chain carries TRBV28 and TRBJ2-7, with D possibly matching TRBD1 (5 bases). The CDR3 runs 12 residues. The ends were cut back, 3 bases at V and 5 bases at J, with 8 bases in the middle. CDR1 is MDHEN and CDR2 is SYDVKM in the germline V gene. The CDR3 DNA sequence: TGTGCCAGCAGTTTGGCACAGGACGAGCAGTACTTC. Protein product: CASSLAQDEQYF.

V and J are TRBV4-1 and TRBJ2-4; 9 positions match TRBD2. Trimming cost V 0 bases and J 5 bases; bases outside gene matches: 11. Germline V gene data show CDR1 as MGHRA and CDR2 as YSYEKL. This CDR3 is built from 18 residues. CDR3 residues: CASSQDLSPSGTQNIQYF. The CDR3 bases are TGCGCCAGCAGCCAAGATCTCTCCCCTAGCGGGACTCAAAACATTCAGTACTTC.

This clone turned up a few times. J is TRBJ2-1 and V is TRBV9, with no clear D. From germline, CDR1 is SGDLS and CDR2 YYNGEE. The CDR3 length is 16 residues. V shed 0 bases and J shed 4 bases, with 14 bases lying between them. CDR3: CASSVAGHSTYNEQFF. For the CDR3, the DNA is TGTGCCAGCAGCGTAGCTGGGCATTCTACGTACAATGAGCAGTTCTTC.

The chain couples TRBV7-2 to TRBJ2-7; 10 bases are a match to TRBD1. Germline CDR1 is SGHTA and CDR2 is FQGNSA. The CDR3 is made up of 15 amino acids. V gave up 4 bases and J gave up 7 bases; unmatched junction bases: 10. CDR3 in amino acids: CASSWDRGRGMEQYF. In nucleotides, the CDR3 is TGTGCCAGCAGCTGGGACAGGGGACGCGGAATGGAGCAGTACTTC.

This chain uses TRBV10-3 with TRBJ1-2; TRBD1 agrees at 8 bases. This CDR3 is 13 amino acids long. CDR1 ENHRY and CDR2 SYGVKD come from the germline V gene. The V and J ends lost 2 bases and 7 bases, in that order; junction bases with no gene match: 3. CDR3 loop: CAISEGQGSGYTF. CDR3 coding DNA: TGTGCCATCAGTGAGGGACAGGGCTCTGGCTACACCTTC.

Here the CDR3 reads CASSSPGQGMNEQFF. The CDR3 DNA is TGTGCCAGCAGCTCGCCGGGACAGGGGATGAATGAGCAGTTCTTC. The gene calls are TRBV5-6 and TRBJ2-1; 10 bases match TRBD1. V lost 3 bases to trimming and J lost 7 bases; unmatched junction nucleotides: 7. This CDR3 region has 15 residues. The V gene's germline CDR1 is SGHDT and CDR2 YYEEEE. Full variable domain (remainder filled in from reference TRBV5-6 and TRBJ2-1): DAGVTQSPTHLIKTRGQQVTLRCSPKSGHDTVSWYQQALGQGPQFIFQYYEEEERQRGNFPDRFSGHQFPNYSSELNVNALLLGDSALYLCASSSPGQGMNEQFFGPGTRLTVL.

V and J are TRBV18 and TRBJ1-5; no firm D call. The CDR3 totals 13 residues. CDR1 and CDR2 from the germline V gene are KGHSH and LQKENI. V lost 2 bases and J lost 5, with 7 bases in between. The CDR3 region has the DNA TGTGCCAGCTCACCAGGTCGAGATCAGCCCCAGCATTTT. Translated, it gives CASSPGRDQPQHF.

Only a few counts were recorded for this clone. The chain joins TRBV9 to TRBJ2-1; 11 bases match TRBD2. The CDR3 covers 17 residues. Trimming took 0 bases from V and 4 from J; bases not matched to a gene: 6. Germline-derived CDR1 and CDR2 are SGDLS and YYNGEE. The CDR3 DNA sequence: TGTGCCAGCAGCGTAGCGCTACCTAGCGGGGGGTACAATGAGCAGTTCTTC. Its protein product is CASSVALPSGGYNEQFF.

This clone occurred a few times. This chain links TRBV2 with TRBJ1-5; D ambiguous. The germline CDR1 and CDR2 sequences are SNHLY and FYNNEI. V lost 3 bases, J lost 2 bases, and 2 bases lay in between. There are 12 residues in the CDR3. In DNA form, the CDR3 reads TGTGCCAGCAGTGACGGCAATCAGCCCCAGCATTTT. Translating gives CASSDGNQPQHF.

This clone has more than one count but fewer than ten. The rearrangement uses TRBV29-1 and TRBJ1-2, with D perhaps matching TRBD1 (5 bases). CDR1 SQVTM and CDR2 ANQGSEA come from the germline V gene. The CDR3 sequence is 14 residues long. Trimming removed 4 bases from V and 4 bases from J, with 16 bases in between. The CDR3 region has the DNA TGCAGCGTTGTAGTGGAGGGGATGAGCTATGGCTACACCTTC. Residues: CSVVVEGMSYGYTF.

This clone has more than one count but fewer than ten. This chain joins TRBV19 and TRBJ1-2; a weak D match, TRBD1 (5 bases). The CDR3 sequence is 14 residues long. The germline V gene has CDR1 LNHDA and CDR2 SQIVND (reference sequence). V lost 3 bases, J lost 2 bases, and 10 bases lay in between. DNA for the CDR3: TGTGCCAGTAGTATCGCAGGGATCAACTATGGCTACACCTTC. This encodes CASSIAGINYGYTF.

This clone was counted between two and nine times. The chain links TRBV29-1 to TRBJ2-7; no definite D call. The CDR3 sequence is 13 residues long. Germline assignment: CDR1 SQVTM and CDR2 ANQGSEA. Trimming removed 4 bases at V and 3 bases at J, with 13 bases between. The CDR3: CSVVSPPVYEQYF. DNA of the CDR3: TGCAGCGTTGTTTCCCCCCCCGTCTACGAGCAGTACTTC.

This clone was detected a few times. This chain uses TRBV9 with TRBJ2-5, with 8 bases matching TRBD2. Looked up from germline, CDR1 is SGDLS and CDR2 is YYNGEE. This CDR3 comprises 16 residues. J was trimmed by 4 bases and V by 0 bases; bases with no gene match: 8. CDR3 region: CASSVGGGYGGETQYF. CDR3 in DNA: TGTGCCAGCAGCGTAGGCGGGGGGTACGGGGGAGAGACCCAGTACTTC. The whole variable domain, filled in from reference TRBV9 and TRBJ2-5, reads DSGVTQTPKHLITATGQRVTLRCSPRSGDLSVYWYQQSLDQGLQFLIQYYNGEERAKGNILERFSAQQFPDLHSELNLSSLELGDSALYFCASSVGGGYGGETQYFGPGTRLLVL.

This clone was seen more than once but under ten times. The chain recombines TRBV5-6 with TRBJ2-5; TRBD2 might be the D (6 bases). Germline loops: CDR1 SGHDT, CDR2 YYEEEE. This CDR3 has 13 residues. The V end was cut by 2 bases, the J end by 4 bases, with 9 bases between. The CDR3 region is CASSLWGGETQYF. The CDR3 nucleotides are TGTGCCAGCAGCTTATGGGGAGGAGAGACCCAGTACTTC.

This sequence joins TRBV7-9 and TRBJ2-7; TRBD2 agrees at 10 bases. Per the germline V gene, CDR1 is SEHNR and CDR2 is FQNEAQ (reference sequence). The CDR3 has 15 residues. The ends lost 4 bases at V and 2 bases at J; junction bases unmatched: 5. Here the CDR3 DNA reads TGTGCCAGCAGCTCCAGACTAGCGGGTCCCTACGAGCAGTACTTC. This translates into CASSSRLAGPYEQYF.

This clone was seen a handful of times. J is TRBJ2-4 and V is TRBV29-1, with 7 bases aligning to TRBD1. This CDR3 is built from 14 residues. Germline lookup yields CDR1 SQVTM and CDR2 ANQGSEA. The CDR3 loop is CRQGKGAAKNIQYF. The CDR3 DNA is TGCAGACAGGGGAAGGGGGCGGCCAAAAACATTCAGTACTTC.

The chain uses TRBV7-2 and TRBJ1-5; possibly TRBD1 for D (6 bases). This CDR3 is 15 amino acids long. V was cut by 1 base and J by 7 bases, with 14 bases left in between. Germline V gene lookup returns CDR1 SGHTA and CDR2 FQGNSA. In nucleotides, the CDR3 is TGTGCCAGCAGCTTAGGGCAGGGGATGGCCCAGCCCCAGCATTTT. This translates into CASSLGQGMAQPQHF.

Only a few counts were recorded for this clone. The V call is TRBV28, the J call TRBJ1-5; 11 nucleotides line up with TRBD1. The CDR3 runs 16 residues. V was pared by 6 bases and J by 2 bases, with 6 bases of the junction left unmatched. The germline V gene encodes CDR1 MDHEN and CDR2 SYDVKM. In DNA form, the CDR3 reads TGTGCCAGCAGACCATGGACAGGGGGCGGCAATCAGCCCCAGCATTTT. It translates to CASRPWTGGGNQPQHF.

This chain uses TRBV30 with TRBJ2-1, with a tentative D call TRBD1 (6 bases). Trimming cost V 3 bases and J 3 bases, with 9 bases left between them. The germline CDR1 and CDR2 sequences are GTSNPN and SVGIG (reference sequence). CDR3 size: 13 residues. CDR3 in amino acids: CAWSLDSYNEQFF. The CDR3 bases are TGTGCCTGGAGCCTGGACAGCTACAATGAGCAGTTCTTC.

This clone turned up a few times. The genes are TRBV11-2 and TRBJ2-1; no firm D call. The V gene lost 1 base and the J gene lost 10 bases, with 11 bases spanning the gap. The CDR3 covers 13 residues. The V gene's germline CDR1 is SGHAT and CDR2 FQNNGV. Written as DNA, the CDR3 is TGTGCCAGCAGCTTAGCTCTGAGTAGAGAGCAGTTCTTC. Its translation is CASSLALSREQFF.

Here the CDR3 reads CASRKGLGDTDTQYF. The CDR3 DNA sequence: TGTGCCAGCAGAAAGGGACTAGGGGACACAGATACGCAGTATTTT. This chain joins TRBV7-2 and TRBJ2-3; 8 bases fit TRBD2. CDR1 is SGHTA and CDR2 is FQGNSA in the germline V gene. The CDR3 is 15 amino acids. With 6 bases clipped from V and 2 bases from J, the junction kept 7 bases outside the gene matches.

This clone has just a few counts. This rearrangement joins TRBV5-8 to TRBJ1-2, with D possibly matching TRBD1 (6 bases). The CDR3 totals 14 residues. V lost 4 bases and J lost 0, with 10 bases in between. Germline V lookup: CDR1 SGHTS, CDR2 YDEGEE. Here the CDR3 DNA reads TGTGCCAGCAGCCGTGGACAGACTAACTATGGCTACACCTTC. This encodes CASSRGQTNYGYTF.

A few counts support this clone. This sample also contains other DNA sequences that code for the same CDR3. The CDR3 DNA is TGTGCCAGCAGCTTAGGACAGCTCACAGATACGCAGTATTTT. Translating it yields CASSLGQLTDTQYF. This chain uses TRBV7-9 with TRBJ2-3; TRBD1 is a possible D gene (5 bases). The CDR3 is 14 amino acids. Trimming stripped 1 base from V and 2 bases from J, with 7 bases between. Germline assignment: CDR1 SEHNR and CDR2 FQNEAQ (reference sequence).

The DNA of the CDR3 is TGCGCCAGCAGCCCCCGACAGGGACTTGGCAAAAACATTCAGTACTTC. It translates to CASSPRQGLGKNIQYF. V and J are TRBV5-1 and TRBJ2-4; TRBD1 might be the D (7 bases). Germline CDR1 reads SGHRS; CDR2 reads YFSETQ. The CDR3 is made up of 16 amino acids. The V end was cut by 4 bases, the J end by 3 bases, with 17 bases between.

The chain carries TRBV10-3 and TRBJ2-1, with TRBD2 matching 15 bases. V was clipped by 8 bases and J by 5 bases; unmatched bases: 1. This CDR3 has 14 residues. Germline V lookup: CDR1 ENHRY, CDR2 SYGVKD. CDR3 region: CAIRTSGGDNEQFF. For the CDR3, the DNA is TGTGCCATCCGGACTAGCGGGGGGGACAATGAGCAGTTCTTC.

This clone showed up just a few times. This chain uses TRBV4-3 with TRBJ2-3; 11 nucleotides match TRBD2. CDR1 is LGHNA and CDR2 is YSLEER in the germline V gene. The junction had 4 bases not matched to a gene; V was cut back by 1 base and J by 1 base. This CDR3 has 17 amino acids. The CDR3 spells CASSQGVAGGRTDTQYF. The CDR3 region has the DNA TGCGCCAGCAGCCAAGGGGTAGCGGGGGGGCGCACAGATACGCAGTATTTT.

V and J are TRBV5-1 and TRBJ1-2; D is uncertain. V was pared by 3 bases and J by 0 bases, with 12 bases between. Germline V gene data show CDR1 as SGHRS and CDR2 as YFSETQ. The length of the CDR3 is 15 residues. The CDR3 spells CASSSGGVANYGYTF. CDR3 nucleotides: TGCGCCAGCAGCTCGGGCGGGGTAGCTAACTATGGCTACACCTTC.

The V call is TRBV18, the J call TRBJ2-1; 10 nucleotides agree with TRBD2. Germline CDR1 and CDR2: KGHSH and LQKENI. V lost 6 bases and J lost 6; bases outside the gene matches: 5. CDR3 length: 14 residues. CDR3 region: CASSRTSGSNEQFF. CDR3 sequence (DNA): TGTGCCAGCTCGAGGACTAGCGGAAGCAATGAGCAGTTCTTC.

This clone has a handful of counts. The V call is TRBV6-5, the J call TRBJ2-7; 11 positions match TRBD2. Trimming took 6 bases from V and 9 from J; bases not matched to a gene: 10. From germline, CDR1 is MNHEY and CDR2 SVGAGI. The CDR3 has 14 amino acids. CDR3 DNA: TGTGCCAGCAGCCTGGGACTAGCGGCCGGGGTGCAGTACTTC. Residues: CASSLGLAAGVQYF.